Here is one T cell receptor (beta chain) with its context. Its specificity is unknown. TCRdb itself ran the reads through MiXCR, one entry per CDR3 protein. The repertoire includes about 770,000 distinct CDR3 sequences, 25% to 35% of them detected once, and around 12% sits in the top ten. This sample is part of a study of T cell repertoires in cytomegalovirus infection. Study context: CMV epitopes used comprised recently identified HLA-C-restricted ones and well-studied HLA-B-restricted ones. Based on public TCR beta signatures, there were indications of CMV infection and of a matching HLA type. Study-level points and caveats: Clonotype analysis showed dominance of the ex vivo response by HLA-C-restricted CMV-specific TCR beta clonotypes.

This CDR3 is built from 15 residues. V was clipped by 6 bases and J by 3 bases, with 15 bases between them. Germline CDR1 MNHEY, CDR2 SVGEGT. This receptor was obtained from a human donor in good health (CMV status not recorded). Some clones in this sample may be carry-over from other donors' samples. The chain recombines TRBV6-2 or TRBV6-3 with TRBJ1-5; TRBD1 is a possible D gene (5 bases). Sequenced material: cultured CD8+ T cells from PBMCs, taken from culture after CMV antigen stimulation. CDR3 loop: CASSLEQVDNQPQHF. CDR3 coding DNA: TGTGCCAGCAGCCTGGAACAGGTCGACAATCAGCCCCAGCATTTT.